The sequence of this TCR beta chain was determined in a study of T cells after yellow fever vaccination. Study observations and caveats: FACS-sorted repertoires could harbor abundant contaminating bulk-population clonotypes. Of the clonotypes, a small share occurred in both CD4 and CD8 compartments.

The CDR3 is 12 amino acids. The germline V gene has CDR1 SGHRS and CDR2 YFSETQ. The V gene lost 5 bases and the J gene lost 0 bases, with 5 bases spanning the gap. TCRdb independently ran MiXCR on the 5' RACE reads; one entry per CDR3 protein. The sample gives about 220,000 distinct CDR3 sequences, around 6.7% of which show up once; 1.1% is in the top ten. Concerning this clonotype itself: The antigen remains undetermined.

This receptor was obtained from a man between 25 and 39 years old who received the YFV17D yellow fever vaccine. The sample in question was CD4+ T cells sorted from PBMCs, obtained on the day of the yellow fever booster vaccination. J is TRBJ1-2 and V is TRBV5-1, with D maybe TRBD1 (5 bases). CDR3 amino acids: CASRDTNYGYTF. The CDR3 DNA is TGCGCCAGCAGGGACACTAACTATGGCTACACCTTC. The variable domain in full, completed from reference TRBV5-1 and TRBJ1-2, reads KAGVTQTPRYLIKTRGQQVTLSCSPISGHRSVSWYQQTPGQGLQFLFEYFSETQRNKGNFPGRFSGRQFSNSRSEMNVSTLELGDSALYLCASRDTNYGYTFGSGTRLTVV.